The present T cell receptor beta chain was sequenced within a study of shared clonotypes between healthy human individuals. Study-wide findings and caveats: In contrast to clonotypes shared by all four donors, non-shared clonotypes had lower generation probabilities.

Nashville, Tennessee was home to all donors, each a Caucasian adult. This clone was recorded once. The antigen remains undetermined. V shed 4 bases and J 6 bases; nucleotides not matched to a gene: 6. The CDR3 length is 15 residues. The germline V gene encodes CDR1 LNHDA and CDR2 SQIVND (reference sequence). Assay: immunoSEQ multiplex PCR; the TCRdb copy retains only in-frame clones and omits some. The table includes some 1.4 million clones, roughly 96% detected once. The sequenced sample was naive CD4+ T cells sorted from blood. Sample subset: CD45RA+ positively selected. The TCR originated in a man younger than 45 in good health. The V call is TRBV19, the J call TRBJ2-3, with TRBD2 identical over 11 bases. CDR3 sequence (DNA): TGTGCCAGTAGTAAACTAGCGGGAGCTGTTGATACGCAGTATTTT. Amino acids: CASSKLAGAVDTQYF. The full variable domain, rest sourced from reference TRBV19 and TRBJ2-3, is DGGITQSPKYLFRKEGQNVTLSCEQNLNHDAMYWYRQDPGQGLRLIYYSQIVNDFQKGDIAEGYSVSREKKESFPLTVTSAQKNPTAFYLCASSKLAGAVDTQYFGPGTRLTVL.